This entry lists 20 T cell receptor beta chains sequenced from one sample in a study of blood T cell repertoires in COVID-19. The repertoire was sequenced with immunoSEQ multiplex PCR; TCRdb's copy has only in-frame clones and lacks some. The sample has 130,000 or so clones, about four fifths seen once. Sequencing was done on a sample of peripheral blood. These receptor sequences come from a human donor in a cohort sampled during active COVID-19.

The chain recombines TRBV5-1 with TRBJ2-3, with D possibly being TRBD1 (6 bases). There are 17 residues in the CDR3. Trimming left V 4 bases short and J 2 bases short, with 20 bases between. Germline V gives CDR1 SGHRS, CDR2 YFSETQ. CDR3 sequence (DNA): TGCGCCAGCAGCCAGGGGAAGCTCCTGGATACCACAGATACGCAGTATTTT. The encoded protein is CASSQGKLLDTTDTQYF.

The chain combines TRBV9 with TRBJ1-1; tentative D call: TRBD1 (5 bases). The CDR3 covers 16 residues. Trimming shortened V by 0 bases and J by 0 bases, and 12 bases separated the two germline ends. Germline-derived CDR1 and CDR2 are SGDLS and YYNGEE. The CDR3: CASSVGDSGMNTEAFF. As DNA, the CDR3 is TGTGCCAGCAGCGTAGGGGACTCCGGGATGAACACTGAAGCTTTCTTT.

The V call is TRBV7-9, the J call TRBJ1-1, with D perhaps matching TRBD1 (6 bases). Germline V gene lookup returns CDR1 SEHNR and CDR2 FQNEAQ (reference sequence). The CDR3 runs 15 residues. V was cut by 5 bases and J by 7 bases, with 20 bases left in between. DNA of the CDR3: TGTGCCAGCAGCCCTAAAGGAACCGGGACAAGTGAAGCTTTCTTT. It is translated as CASSPKGTGTSEAFF.

The rearrangement joins TRBV5-5 to TRBJ2-1; D is possibly TRBD1 (6 bases). V lost 1 base, J lost 7 bases, and 21 bases lay in between. The CDR3 has 17 residues. From germline, CDR1 is SGHKS and CDR2 YYEKEE (reference sequence). The CDR3 DNA sequence: TGTGCCAGCAGCTTGCCCAGAACAGGGAGCTTGGGGAATGAGCAGTTCTTC. It translates to CASSLPRTGSLGNEQFF.

The chain employs TRBV5-1 and TRBJ1-2, with 10 bases identical to TRBD1. The germline V gene encodes CDR1 SGHRS and CDR2 YFSETQ. With 3 bases clipped from V and 5 bases from J, the junction kept 4 bases outside the gene matches. The CDR3 extends over 14 amino acids. This CDR3 is CASSSSGQGYGYTF. DNA for the CDR3: TGCGCCAGCAGCTCCTCGGGACAGGGGTATGGCTACACCTTC.

V usage is TRBV10-3 and J usage is TRBJ1-1; D may be TRBD1 (5 bases). The CDR3 is made up of 14 amino acids. V was clipped by 6 bases and J by 4 bases, with 15 bases between them. Per germline, CDR1 ENHRY and CDR2 SYGVKD. CDR3 protein: CAIRTDPMTTEAFF. The CDR3 bases are TGTGCCATCAGGACAGACCCCATGACCACTGAAGCTTTCTTT.

The gene calls are TRBV19 and TRBJ2-2; tentatively, D is TRBD2 (6 bases). The CDR3 contains 17 residues. V lost 7 bases, J lost 6 bases, and 24 bases lay in between. From germline, CDR1 is LNHDA and CDR2 SQIVND (reference sequence). As DNA, the CDR3 is TGTGCCAGTACTCCGAAGGAGGGGTTGATCATCGCCGGGGAGCTGTTTTTT. Its translation is CASTPKEGLIIAGELFF.

The V and J genes are TRBV7-3 and TRBJ2-3; TRBD1 matches 8 bases. CDR1 and CDR2 (germline): SGHTA, FQGTGA. CDR3 length equals 15 residues. With V trimmed by 5 bases and J by 4 bases, 8 bases remained unmatched. The CDR3 DNA reads as TGTGCCAGCAGCCCACAGGGGGGATACTCAGATACGCAGTATTTT. It encodes CASSPQGGYSDTQYF.

The V gene is TRBV19, the J gene TRBJ2-7; 8 bases fit TRBD1. There are 15 residues in the CDR3. Germline V gives CDR1 LNHDA, CDR2 SQIVND (reference sequence). The V gene end was trimmed by 6 bases and the J gene end by 3 bases; junction bases not matched to a gene: 10. The CDR3 protein is CASSASTGQGYEQYF. Written as DNA, the CDR3 is TGTGCCAGTAGCGCTTCAACCGGACAGGGCTACGAGCAGTACTTC.

The chain recombines TRBV3-1 (or the pseudogene TRBV3-2) with TRBJ2-6; D may be TRBD1 (5 bases). Between the trimmed V and J ends, which lost 4 bases and 1 base, there was a span of 14 bases. The CDR3 has 17 residues. The germline CDR1 and CDR2 sequences are LGHDT and YNNKEL (reference sequence). The CDR3 nucleotides read TGTGCCAGCAGCCGACCCTCGGCAGGGTCTGGGGCCAACGTCCTGACTTTC. This codes for CASSRPSAGSGANVLTF.

This clone was detected only a few times. The chain combines TRBV7-2 with TRBJ2-2; the D gene is possibly TRBD1 (6 bases). Germline-derived CDR1 and CDR2 are SGHTA and FQGNSA. There are 16 residues in the CDR3. Trimming cost V 4 bases and J 1 base, with 13 bases left between them. The CDR3 spells CASSSRGGQNTGELFF. For the CDR3, the DNA is TGTGCCAGCAGCTCCAGGGGTGGGCAGAACACCGGGGAGCTGTTTTTT.

The chain links TRBV6-4 to TRBJ1-2; 7 bases fit TRBD1. J lost 5 bases, V lost 2 bases, and 2 bases had no gene match. Germline CDR1 MRHNA, CDR2 SNTAGT. The CDR3 is 13 amino acids. The CDR3 loop reads CASSDQQGYGYTF. The CDR3 DNA sequence: TGTGCCAGCAGTGACCAACAGGGGTATGGCTACACCTTC.

This clone occurred once. The V gene is TRBV30, the J gene TRBJ2-7; 9 positions match TRBD1. The length of the CDR3 is 16 residues. The germline gives CDR1 GTSNPN, CDR2 SVGIG (reference sequence). With 3 bases clipped from V and 1 base from J, the junction kept 10 bases outside the gene matches. The chain's CDR3 is CAWSGQTGGKSYEQYF. DNA for the CDR3: TGTGCCTGGAGCGGACAGACAGGGGGTAAATCCTACGAGCAGTACTTC.

The chain links TRBV19 to TRBJ2-6; D is uncertain. The CDR3 loop spans 15 amino acids. In germline, CDR1 is LNHDA, CDR2 SQIVND (reference sequence). V lost 4 bases and J lost 2, with 9 bases in between. The CDR3 reads CASSRILPGANVLTF. DNA for the CDR3: TGTGCCAGTAGTAGAATACTACCTGGGGCCAACGTCCTGACTTTC.

The V and J genes are TRBV6-1 and TRBJ1-2; D gene unclear. The ends were cut back, 2 bases at V and 12 bases at J, with 7 bases in the middle. From germline, CDR1 is MNHNS and CDR2 SASEGT. CDR3 length: 10 residues. The CDR3 is CASSEMRHTF. CDR3 sequence (DNA): TGTGCCAGCAGTGAAATGCGGCACACCTTC.

This clone was counted a single time. The genes are TRBV30 and TRBJ2-1; 8 nucleotides align to TRBD2. The CDR3 is 16 residues long. Germline CDR1 reads GTSNPN; CDR2 reads SVGIG (reference sequence). With V trimmed by 0 bases and J by 6 bases, 10 bases remained unmatched. The CDR3 DNA reads as TGTGCCTGGAGTGTACGGGGGGGATGGACACGCAATGAGCAGTTCTTC. This encodes CAWSVRGGWTRNEQFF.

The CDR3, as DNA: TGTGCCAGCAGCTTAGTTAGCGGGAGGGACGGAGCAGATACGCAGTATTTT. Protein product: CASSLVSGRDGADTQYF. The chain carries TRBV11-2 and TRBJ2-3; TRBD2 agrees at 11 bases. The CDR3 extends over 17 amino acids. V lost 1 base to trimming and J lost 4 bases; unmatched junction nucleotides: 7. Germline values: CDR1 SGHAT, CDR2 FQNNGV.

This clone was recorded once. The gene calls are TRBV27 and TRBJ1-1, with 7 nucleotides matching TRBD1. The V segment lost 3 bases and the J segment 1 base; nucleotides outside the gene matches: 8. The CDR3 is made up of 16 amino acids. Germline CDR1 and CDR2: MNHEY and SMNVEV (reference sequence). In DNA form, the CDR3 reads TGTGCCAGCAGTTTGAGGCAGGGGGTAACGAACACTGAAGCTTTCTTT. Protein sequence: CASSLRQGVTNTEAFF.

This clone appeared a single time. V and J are TRBV27 and TRBJ1-2, with D hard to call. The CDR3 is made up of 16 amino acids. The V end was cut by 2 bases, the J end by 2 bases, with 15 bases between. The V gene's germline CDR1 is MNHEY and CDR2 SMNVEV (reference sequence). The CDR3 here is CASSLKGRPANYGYTF. Written as DNA, the CDR3 is TGTGCCAGCAGTTTAAAAGGGAGACCCGCCAACTATGGCTACACCTTC.

V is TRBV2 and J is TRBJ2-5; unclear D gene. The CDR3 extends over 12 amino acids. V was shortened by 9 bases and J by 1 base, with 9 bases between the two germline ends. Germline CDR1 and CDR2: SNHLY and FYNNEI. In DNA form, the CDR3 reads TGTGCCAGGAGCCCTTCCCAAGAGACCCAGTACTTC. It is translated as CARSPSQETQYF.